These T cell receptor beta chains were read from a single sample in a study of T cell responses to AZD1222 COVID-19 vaccine. The table came from immunoSEQ multiplex PCR; TCRdb's copy has only in-frame clones and leaves some out. The data show about 120,000 clones, with 92% seen just once and 13% to 15% held by the top ten. The sample in question was peripheral blood, obtained on day 0 of AZD1222 vaccination. The receptors derive from an adult in good health. Each CDR3 is given with its conserved first and last residue. D genes are given only for firm matches. Part of the rows lack a size; the others show once, few, many or a class for expanded clones.

CDR3 protein | CDR3 DNA | clone size | V gene | D gene | J gene
CASSFGSGWVPARDQPQHF | TGTGCCAGCAGCTTCGGGTCCGGATGGGTACCAGCCCGGGATCAGCCCCAGCATTTT | NA | TRBV7-2 | NA | TRBJ1-5
CASSLGSGTEAFF | TGTGCCAGCAGCTTAGGATCGGGCACTGAAGCTTTCTTT | NA | TRBV7-9 | NA | TRBJ1-1
CSVRQGATNEKLFF | TGCAGCGTCAGGCAGGGAGCAACTAATGAAAAACTGTTTTTT | NA | TRBV29-1 | NA | TRBJ1-4
CASSLGHRFLFRQQETQYF | TGTGCCAGCAGCCTCGGACACCGCTTCTTGTTCCGGCAACAAGAGACCCAGTACTTC | NA | TRBV11-2 | NA | TRBJ2-5
CASSSGQGQETQYF | TGTGCCAGCAGTAGCGGACAGGGTCAAGAGACCCAGTACTTC | NA | TRBV27 | TRBD1 | TRBJ2-5
CASSPDGRGEKLFF | TGTGCCAGCAGCCCGGACGGCAGGGGGGAAAAACTGTTTTTT | NA | TRBV6-5 | TRBD1 | TRBJ1-4
CASSTPPHMNTEAFF | TGTGCCAGCAGCACCCCCCCCCACATGAACACTGAAGCTTTCTTT | NA | TRBV6-5 | NA | TRBJ1-1
CASSNLGPYNEQFF | TGTGCCAGCAGTAACTTAGGACCTTACAATGAGCAGTTCTTC | NA | TRBV6-5 | NA | TRBJ2-1
CASSQEEAQPQHF | TGCGCCAGCAGCCAAGAGGAAGCTCAGCCCCAGCATTTT | NA | TRBV4-1 | NA | TRBJ1-5
CASSVRDGFTGELFF | TGCGCCAGCAGCGTCCGGGACGGCTTCACCGGGGAGCTGTTTTTT | NA | TRBV4-3 | NA | TRBJ2-2
CASSVGGRSTDTQYF | TGTGCCAGCAGCGTAGGCGGGAGGAGCACAGATACGCAGTATTTT | NA | TRBV9 | TRBD2 | TRBJ2-3
CASSPDLGGSYEQYF | TGTGCCAGCTCACCGGATTTGGGTGGATCCTACGAGCAGTACTTC | NA | TRBV18 | NA | TRBJ2-7
CASSLGTGVDTQYF | TGCGCCAGCAGCTTGGGCACGGGGGTAGATACGCAGTATTTT | NA | TRBV5-1 | NA | TRBJ2-3
CASRGTGVDSPLHF | TGCGCCAGCAGAGGGACAGGGGTTGATTCACCCCTCCACTTT | NA | TRBV5-1 | TRBD1 | TRBJ1-6
CASLDWAGGANVLTF | TGTGCCAGCCTGGACTGGGCCGGTGGGGCCAACGTCCTGACTTTC | few | TRBV6-5 | NA | TRBJ2-6
CASSLVTGTEAFF | TGTGCCAGCAGCTTAGTGACCGGCACTGAAGCTTTCTTT | few | TRBV7-2 | NA | TRBJ1-1
CATPPDRDYSNQPQHF | TGTGCCACTCCCCCCGACAGAGATTATAGCAATCAGCCCCAGCATTTT | NA | TRBV24-1 | NA | TRBJ1-5
CASSPPQGTNYEQYF | TGCGCCAGCAGCCCGCCTCAGGGGACGAACTACGAGCAGTACTTC | NA | TRBV5-1 | NA | TRBJ2-7
CASSIEPTAYSNQPQHF | TGTGCCAGTAGTATCGAGCCGACAGCTTATAGCAATCAGCCCCAGCATTTT | NA | TRBV19 | NA | TRBJ1-5
CASSTNDAGTGGSTF | TGCGCCAGCAGCACGAACGACGCCGGGACAGGGGGATCCACCTTC | NA | TRBV5-1 | TRBD1 | TRBJ1-2
CASSTRQQETQYF | TGTGCCAGCAGCACCCGACAGCAAGAGACCCAGTACTTC | NA | TRBV5-4 | NA | TRBJ2-5
CASRLEGGTKGTDTQYF | TGTGCCAGCAGACTAGAGGGTGGGACAAAAGGCACAGATACGCAGTATTTT | NA | TRBV28 | NA | TRBJ2-3
CSVTTGGAAGNQPQHF | TGCAGCGTTACGACCGGGGGGGCGGCGGGCAATCAGCCCCAGCATTTT | NA | TRBV29-1 | NA | TRBJ1-5
CASSFPSSGNTIYF | TGTGCCAGCAGTTTCCCCAGCTCTGGAAACACCATATATTTT | NA | TRBV7-9 | NA | TRBJ1-3
CASSQARETGYNEQFF | TGCGCCAGCAGCCAAGCGCGGGAGACAGGCTACAATGAGCAGTTCTTC | once | TRBV4-1 | NA | TRBJ2-1
CASRQAGQTGNTIYF | TGTGCCAGTAGACAAGCGGGACAGACTGGAAACACCATATATTTT | once | TRBV19 | TRBD1 | TRBJ1-3
CASSHIKPPFPSGNNNEQFF | TGTGCCAGCAGCCATATAAAACCCCCCTTTCCTAGCGGGAACAACAATGAGCAGTTCTTC | NA | TRBV14 | TRBD2 | TRBJ2-1
CASSYSLGYQPQHF | TGTGCCAGCAGTTACTCTTTAGGGTACCAGCCCCAGCATTTT | NA | TRBV6-5 | NA | TRBJ1-5
CASSIWENSGNTIYF | TGTGCCAGTAGTATTTGGGAGAACTCTGGAAACACCATATATTTT | NA | TRBV19 | NA | TRBJ1-3
CATRLAGGGTDTQYF | TGTGCCACTCGACTAGCGGGAGGTGGCACAGATACGCAGTATTTT | NA | TRBV19 | TRBD2 | TRBJ2-3
CASSDLDAKSTDTQYF | TGTGCCAGCAGTGACCTTGACGCGAAGAGCACAGATACGCAGTATTTT | NA | TRBV6-1 | NA | TRBJ2-3
CASSLGGLGSLYEQYF | TGTGCCAGCAGCTTGGGGGGGCTGGGCTCTCTTTACGAGCAGTACTTC | NA | TRBV7-9 | NA | TRBJ2-7
CASSLFGGGPIEQFF | TGTGCCAGCAGCTTATTTGGGGGAGGGCCAATTGAGCAGTTCTTC | few | TRBV7-2 | TRBD2 | TRBJ2-1
CASSPTRDSGAEAFF | TGTGCCAGCAGCCCAACCAGAGATTCGGGGGCTGAAGCTTTCTTT | NA | TRBV7-2 | NA | TRBJ1-1
CAWSAPGQIF | TGTGCCTGGAGTGCCCCGGGACAGATCTTC | NA | TRBV30 | TRBD1 | TRBJ1-2
CASSVGSGAADTQYF | TGTGCCAGCAGCGTAGGCAGCGGGGCGGCAGATACGCAGTATTTT | NA | TRBV9 | TRBD2 | TRBJ2-3
CSASIGGLEDGPVVSYEQYF | TGCAGTGCTAGTATTGGAGGTCTAGAGGACGGTCCGGTTGTAAGCTACGAGCAGTACTTC | few | TRBV20-1 | NA | TRBJ2-7
CASSYGVQDRWSNQPQHF | TGTGCCAGCAGTTACGGGGTTCAAGACAGGTGGAGCAATCAGCCCCAGCATTTT | NA | TRBV6-2/TRBV6-3 | NA | TRBJ1-5
CASSLGTSWSGELFF | TGTGCCAGCAGCTTAGGGACTAGCTGGTCCGGGGAGCTGTTTTTT | NA | TRBV5-4 | TRBD2 | TRBJ2-2
CASSPHRGPRSYNEQFF | TGTGCCAGCAGCCCGCACAGGGGACCTCGATCCTACAATGAGCAGTTCTTC | NA | TRBV5-6 | TRBD1 | TRBJ2-1
CASSQTGNTEAFF | TGTGCCAGCTCACAGACAGGGAATACTGAAGCTTTCTTT | once | TRBV18 | TRBD1 | TRBJ1-1
CASSLGTGTQYF | TGTGCCAGCAGTTTGGGGACAGGTACGCAGTATTTT | NA | TRBV6-2/TRBV6-3 | TRBD1 | TRBJ2-3
CASSGSLQVNYGYTF | TGCGCCAGCAGCGGTTCGTTACAGGTTAACTATGGCTACACCTTC | NA | TRBV5-1 | NA | TRBJ1-2
CASSLGSGSAYEQYF | TGTGCCAGCAGCTTGGGGAGCGGCAGCGCCTACGAGCAGTACTTC | once | TRBV5-6 | NA | TRBJ2-7
CASSPDPSYEQYF | TGTGCCAGCAGCCCAGACCCTTCTTACGAGCAGTACTTC | NA | TRBV5-5 | NA | TRBJ2-7
CASSNWGSGANPYGYTF | TGTGCCAGCAGCAATTGGGGGTCGGGGGCGAATCCTTATGGCTACACCTTC | NA | TRBV5-5 | NA | TRBJ1-2
CASSARRTAGGEKLFF | TGTGCCAGCAGCGCGCGTCGGACGGCCGGGGGCGAAAAACTGTTTTTT | NA | TRBV9 | NA | TRBJ1-4
CASSNRGTEAFF | TGTGCCAGCAGCAACCGTGGCACTGAAGCTTTCTTT | NA | TRBV14 | NA | TRBJ1-1
CASSHRPEQDTEAFF | TGCGCCAGCAGCCACCGACCTGAACAAGACACTGAAGCTTTCTTT | NA | TRBV4-3 | NA | TRBJ1-1
CASSLIWTGNFYNEQFF | TGTGCCAGCAGTTTAATTTGGACAGGGAACTTCTACAATGAGCAGTTCTTC | NA | TRBV28 | TRBD1 | TRBJ2-1
CAWNPTGAAYGYTF | TGTGCCTGGAATCCTACGGGGGCCGCCTATGGCTACACCTTC | NA | TRBV30 | NA | TRBJ1-2
CSVDGFLGGDEQYF | TGCAGCGTTGATGGCTTTCTGGGGGGAGACGAGCAGTACTTC | NA | TRBV29-1 | NA | TRBJ2-7
CASSYTSGAYEQYF | TGCGCCAGCAGCTATACTAGCGGAGCCTACGAGCAGTACTTC | NA | TRBV5-1 | TRBD2 | TRBJ2-7